This TCR beta chain originates from a study of cytomegalovirus exposure and HLA in healthy donors. Study context: From donors who were HLA-typed, an early data release held around 85 million unique TCRs. General study findings and limits: Productive rates of about 90% or about 30% were seen for most TCR beta V segments in an earlier analysis.

The V gene lost 6 bases and the J gene lost 2 bases, with 11 bases spanning the gap. The V gene's germline CDR1 is MNHEY and CDR2 SVGAGI. The CDR3 loop spans 14 amino acids. It was with 60 Vbeta and 13 Jbeta primers that the PCR ran. In the source study's methods: In a later analysis, roughly 10 million of 65 million to 80 million unique beta chains occurred in at least two donors. The table came from immunoSEQ multiplex PCR; TCRdb's copy has only in-frame clones and leaves some out. The V and J calls and clone size come from that table; D and trimming were worked out from the DNA. This table has some 180,000 clones, roughly 70% appearing once. On this clone itself: Its specificity is not known.

This clonotype originated in a male donor in good health and CMV-seronegative. The genes are TRBV6-5 and TRBJ1-5; possible D gene TRBD1, 5 bases. The specimen was PBMCs. Here the CDR3 DNA reads TGTGCCAGCAGAAGGCAGGGTGGCAATCAGCCCCAGCATTTT. Amino acid sequence: CASRRQGGNQPQHF.